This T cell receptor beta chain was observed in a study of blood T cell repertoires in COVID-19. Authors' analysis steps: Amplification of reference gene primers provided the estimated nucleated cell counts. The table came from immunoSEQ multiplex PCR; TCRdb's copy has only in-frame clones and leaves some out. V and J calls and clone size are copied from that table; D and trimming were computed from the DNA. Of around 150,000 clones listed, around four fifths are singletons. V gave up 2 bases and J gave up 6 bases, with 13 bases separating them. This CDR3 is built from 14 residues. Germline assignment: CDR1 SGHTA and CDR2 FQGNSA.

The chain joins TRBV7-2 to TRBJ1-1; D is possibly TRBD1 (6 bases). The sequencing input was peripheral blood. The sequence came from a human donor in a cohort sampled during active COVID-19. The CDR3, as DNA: TGTGCCAGCAGCTTAAGCCAGGGGAGTTCTGAAGCTTTCTTT. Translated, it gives CASSLSQGSSEAFF.